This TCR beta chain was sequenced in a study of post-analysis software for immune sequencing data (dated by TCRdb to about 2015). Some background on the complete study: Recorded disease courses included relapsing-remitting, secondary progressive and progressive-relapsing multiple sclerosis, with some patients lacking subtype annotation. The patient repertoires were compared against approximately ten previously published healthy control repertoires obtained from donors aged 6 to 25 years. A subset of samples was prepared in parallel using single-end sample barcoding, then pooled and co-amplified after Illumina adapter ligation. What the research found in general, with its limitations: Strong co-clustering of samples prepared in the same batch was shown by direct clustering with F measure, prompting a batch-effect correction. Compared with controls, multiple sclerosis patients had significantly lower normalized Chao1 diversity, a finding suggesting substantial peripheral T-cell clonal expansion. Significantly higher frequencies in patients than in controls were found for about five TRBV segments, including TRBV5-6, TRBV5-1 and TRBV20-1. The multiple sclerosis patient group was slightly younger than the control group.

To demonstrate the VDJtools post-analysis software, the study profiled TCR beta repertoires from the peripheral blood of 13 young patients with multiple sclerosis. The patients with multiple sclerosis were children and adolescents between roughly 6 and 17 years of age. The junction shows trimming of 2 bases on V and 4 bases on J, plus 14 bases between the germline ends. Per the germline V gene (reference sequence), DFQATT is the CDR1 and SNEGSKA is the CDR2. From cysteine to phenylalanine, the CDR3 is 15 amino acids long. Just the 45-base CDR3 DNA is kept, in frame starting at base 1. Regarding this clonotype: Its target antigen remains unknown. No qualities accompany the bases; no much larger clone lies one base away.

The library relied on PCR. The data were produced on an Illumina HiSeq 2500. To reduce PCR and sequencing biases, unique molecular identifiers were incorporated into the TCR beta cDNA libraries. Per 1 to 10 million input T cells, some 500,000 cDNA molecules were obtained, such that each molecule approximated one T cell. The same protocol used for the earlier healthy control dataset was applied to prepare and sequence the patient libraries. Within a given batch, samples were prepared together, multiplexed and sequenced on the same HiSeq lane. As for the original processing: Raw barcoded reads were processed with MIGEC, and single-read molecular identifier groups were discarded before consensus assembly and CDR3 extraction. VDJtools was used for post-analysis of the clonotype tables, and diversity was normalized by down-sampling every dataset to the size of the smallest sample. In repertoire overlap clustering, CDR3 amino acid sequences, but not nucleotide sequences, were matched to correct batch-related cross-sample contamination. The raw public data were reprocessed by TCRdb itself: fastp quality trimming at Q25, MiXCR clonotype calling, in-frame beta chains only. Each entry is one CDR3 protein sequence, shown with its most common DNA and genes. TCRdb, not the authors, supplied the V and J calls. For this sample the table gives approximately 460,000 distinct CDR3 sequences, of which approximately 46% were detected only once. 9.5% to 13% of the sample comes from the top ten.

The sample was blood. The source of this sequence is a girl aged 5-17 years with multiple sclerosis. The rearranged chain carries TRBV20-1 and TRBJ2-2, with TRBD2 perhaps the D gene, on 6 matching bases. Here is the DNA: TGCAGTGCTAGACAAAGCGGACTACCCACCGGGGAGCTGTTTTTT. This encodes CSARQSGLPTGELFF.